The 20 T cell receptor beta chains below come from one sample, sequenced in a study of blood T cell repertoires in COVID-19. TCRdb's copy holds only in-frame clones and misses some; the assay was immunoSEQ multiplex PCR. The sample carries approximately 53,000 clones, around nine tenths recorded once. Sequenced material: peripheral blood. All receptors come from a human donor in a cohort sampled during active COVID-19.

The rearrangement joins TRBV5-4 to TRBJ2-2; 8 bases line up with TRBD1. In germline, CDR1 is SGHNT, CDR2 YYREEE (reference sequence). The CDR3 is 16 amino acids. The V and J ends lost 2 bases and 0 bases, in that order; junction bases with no gene match: 3. The CDR3 nucleotides are TGTGCCAGCAGCTTAGGACAGGGTTCGAACACCGGGGAGCTGTTTTTT. Amino acid sequence: CASSLGQGSNTGELFF. Together with reference TRBV5-4 and TRBJ2-2, the CDR3 gives the full variable domain: ETGVTQSPTHLIKTRGQQVTLRCSSQSGHNTVSWYQQALGQGPQFIFQYYREEENGRGNFPPRFSGLQFPNYSSELNVNALELDDSALYLCASSLGQGSNTGELFFGEGSRLTVL.

The chain joins TRBV3-1 (or the pseudogene TRBV3-2) to TRBJ2-5; TRBD2 matches 12 bases. Per the germline V gene, CDR1 is LGHDT and CDR2 is YNNKEL (reference sequence). V lost 4 bases, J lost 1 base, and 1 base stayed unmatched. The CDR3 is 15 amino acids. The CDR3 spells CASSPGLAGQETQYF. The CDR3 nucleotides read TGTGCCAGCAGCCCGGGACTAGCGGGCCAAGAGACCCAGTACTTC.

The chain is built from TRBV21-1 and TRBJ1-1. TRBV21-1 is a pseudogene segment. This CDR3 is 17 amino acids long. CDR3 protein: CASRVTLANTIRTEAFF. As DNA, the CDR3 is TGTGCCAGCAGGGTAACACTAGCTAACACAATTCGCACTGAAGCTTTCTTT.

This clone was detected once. The rearrangement links TRBV7-2 to TRBJ2-1; 11 positions match TRBD2. The length of the CDR3 is 15 residues. Losses at the gene ends were 5 bases for V and 10 bases for J; bases not matched to a gene: 10. Germline assignment: CDR1 SGHTA and CDR2 FQGNSA. The CDR3 nucleotides are TGTGCCAGCAGCCTCGGGACTAGCGGCGCGATGGAGCAGTTCTTC. Its protein is CASSLGTSGAMEQFF.

The sample holds one count of this clone. In DNA form, the CDR3 reads TGTGCCAGCAGCTTAGTATGGGGCGCGGCCGGGGAGCTGTTTTTT. This sequence encodes CASSLVWGAAGELFF. The chain is built from TRBV11-3 and TRBJ2-2; D may be TRBD1 (5 bases). Germline V gene data show CDR1 as SGHNT and CDR2 as YENEEA. This CDR3 contains 15 residues. V gave up 1 base and J gave up 6 bases, with 12 bases separating them.

The chain carries TRBV24-1 and TRBJ2-3, with TRBD2 matching over 7 bases. The germline CDR1 and CDR2 sequences are KGHDR and SFDVKD. The junction had 8 bases not matched to a gene; V was cut back by 4 bases and J by 2 bases. This CDR3 contains 16 residues. Here the CDR3 reads CATSDPSGRNTDTQYF. For the CDR3, the DNA is TGTGCCACCAGTGACCCTAGCGGAAGAAACACAGATACGCAGTATTTT.

V and J are TRBV7-7 and TRBJ2-5; 7 bases agree with TRBD2. V lost 5 bases, J lost 1 base, and 13 bases stayed unmatched. Germline-derived CDR1 and CDR2 are SSHAT and FNYEAQ (reference sequence). This CDR3 is 17 amino acids long. This CDR3 is CASSLLWGRALQETQYF. The CDR3 DNA reads as TGTGCCAGCAGCCTCCTATGGGGGAGGGCCCTCCAAGAGACCCAGTACTTC.

V and J are TRBV19 and TRBJ1-5; D is possibly TRBD1 (6 bases). Germline values: CDR1 LNHDA, CDR2 SQIVND (reference sequence). The CDR3 totals 14 residues. V was cut by 7 bases and J by 8 bases, with 18 bases left in between. CDR3 sequence: CASTARGGREPQHF. DNA for the CDR3: TGTGCCAGTACCGCTCGAGGGGGAAGAGAGCCCCAGCATTTT.

The chain is built from TRBV7-3 and TRBJ1-1; 10 bases fit TRBD1. This CDR3 spans 14 amino acids. Germline CDR1 is SGHTA and CDR2 is FQGTGA. The trim removed 5 bases at V and 8 bases at J, leaving 8 bases unmatched. In DNA, the CDR3 is TGTGCCAGCAGCGGGACAGGGGTGGAGGGAGAAGCTTTCTTT. Its translation is CASSGTGVEGEAFF.

The rearrangement uses TRBV3-1 (or the pseudogene TRBV3-2) and TRBJ1-3; D might be TRBD1 (5 bases). CDR3 length: 15 amino acids. The germline gives CDR1 LGHDT, CDR2 YNNKEL (reference sequence). Trimming took off 2 bases at V and 2 bases at J, with 10 bases between the two ends. The CDR3: CASSQRRVPGNTIYF. The CDR3 DNA follows: TGTGCCAGCAGCCAACGCAGGGTCCCTGGAAACACCATATATTTT.

V gene TRBV6-2 or TRBV6-3 combines with J gene TRBJ2-7; TRBD1 matches at 11 bases. CDR1 and CDR2 from the germline V gene are MNHEY and SVGEGT. The CDR3 contains 14 residues. The V segment lost 4 bases and the J segment 4 bases; nucleotides outside the gene matches: 3. CDR3 in amino acids: CASSSGQGAYEQYF. In DNA, the CDR3 is TGTGCCAGCAGTTCCGGACAGGGGGCATACGAGCAGTACTTC.

The V and J genes are TRBV19 and TRBJ1-1; maybe TRBD1 (6 bases). Germline V lookup: CDR1 LNHDA, CDR2 SQIVND (reference sequence). Trimming took 6 bases from V and 3 from J, leaving 20 bases between them. This CDR3 has 16 amino acids. CDR3 coding DNA: TGTGCCAGTAGCGTCCAAGGGGGGGGTTTGGACACTGAAGCTTTCTTT. Translated, it gives CASSVQGGGLDTEAFF. Variable domain in full (rest from reference TRBV19 and TRBJ1-1): DGGITQSPKYLFRKEGQNVTLSCEQNLNHDAMYWYRQDPGQGLRLIYYSQIVNDFQKGDIAEGYSVSREKKESFPLTVTSAQKNPTAFYLCASSVQGGGLDTEAFFGQGTRLTVV.

V gene TRBV18 combines with J gene TRBJ2-3, with D tentatively TRBD1 (5 bases). The V gene's germline CDR1 is KGHSH and CDR2 LQKENI. V was trimmed by 0 bases and J by 2 bases, leaving 9 bases between them. The CDR3 is 15 residues long. CDR3 loop: CASSPPGANTDTQYF. The CDR3 DNA reads as TGTGCCAGCTCACCACCAGGGGCAAACACAGATACGCAGTATTTT.

The V call is TRBV4-3, the J call TRBJ2-3; 11 bases align to TRBD2. After removal of 4 bases from V and 3 bases from J, the junction contained 9 bases not matched to a gene. This CDR3 region has 17 residues. Looked up from germline, CDR1 is LGHNA and CDR2 is YSLEER. The CDR3 DNA is TGCGCCAGCAGCCCCCCTCGACTAGCGGGAAATACAGATACGCAGTATTTT. Translation: CASSPPRLAGNTDTQYF.

The CDR3 nucleotides are TGCGCCAGCAGTGAGTCCGCGGGAGTTCAGGGCACAGATACGCAGTATTTT. Protein product: CASSESAGVQGTDTQYF. J is TRBJ2-3 and V is TRBV10-2; 7 bases agree with TRBD2. From germline, CDR1 is WSHSY and CDR2 SAAADI. The CDR3 contains 17 residues. J gave up 1 base and V 0 bases, and 7 bases lay outside the gene matches.

The rearrangement uses TRBV6-5 and TRBJ1-3; 8 bases fit TRBD1. CDR1 MNHEY and CDR2 SVGAGI come from the germline V gene. V shed 6 bases, J shed 1 base, and the junction held 5 bases outside the gene matches. The CDR3 spans 15 residues. The CDR3 nucleotides are TGTGCCAGCAGCCTGACAGGGGTATCTGGAAACACCATATATTTT. It yields the protein CASSLTGVSGNTIYF.

This chain links TRBV9 with TRBJ2-1; unclear D gene. The CDR3 loop spans 16 amino acids. V lost 0 bases and J lost 0, with 10 bases in between. The V gene's germline CDR1 is SGDLS and CDR2 YYNGEE. The CDR3 region is CASSVGGAVSYNEQFF. The CDR3 DNA follows: TGTGCCAGCAGCGTAGGAGGTGCGGTCTCCTACAATGAGCAGTTCTTC.

The chain employs TRBV5-6 and TRBJ2-5; 8 bases align to TRBD2. Germline V gives CDR1 SGHDT, CDR2 YYEEEE. This CDR3 is 15 amino acids long. After removal of 0 bases from V and 4 bases from J, the junction contained 5 bases not matched to a gene. CDR3 nucleotide sequence: TGTGCCAGCAGCTTGGAGGCCAGCGGGAGAGAGACCCAGTACTTC. Protein product: CASSLEASGRETQYF.

This clone appeared a few times. J is TRBJ2-1 and V is TRBV2; TRBD1 is a possible D gene (6 bases). V shed 7 bases and J shed 5 bases, with 12 bases lying between them. The CDR3 is 13 amino acids. The germline V gene encodes CDR1 SNHLY and CDR2 FYNNEI. CDR3 loop: CASNPDRHNEQFF. As DNA, the CDR3 is TGTGCCAGCAATCCGGACAGACACAATGAGCAGTTCTTC.

This clone appeared once. This rearrangement joins TRBV10-3 to TRBJ2-3, with 9 bases aligning to TRBD2. With V trimmed by 10 bases and J by 4 bases, 15 bases remained unmatched. The CDR3 spans 16 residues. Germline V gene sequence: CDR1 ENHRY, CDR2 SYGVKD. CDR3 in amino acids: CATLRNSGSSPDTQYF. CDR3 bases: TGTGCCACCTTACGAAATAGCGGGAGTAGCCCAGATACGCAGTATTTT.